Presented here are 13 T cell receptor beta chains from one specimen sequenced in a study of neoadjuvant nivolumab and ipilimumab in lung cancer. The repertoire was sequenced with immunoSEQ multiplex PCR; TCRdb's copy has only in-frame clones and lacks some. The sample includes roughly 32,000 clones, more than 85% seen only once; the top ten take 2.1%. Sequences were derived from peripheral blood, sampled after neoadjuvant nivolumab, alone or with ipilimumab, at or shortly before surgery. These TCRs come from an adult with non-small cell lung cancer.

The chain recombines TRBV19 with TRBJ2-1, with 10 nucleotides matching TRBD2. V shed 5 bases, J shed 5 bases, and the junction held 6 bases outside the gene matches. CDR1 is LNHDA, CDR2 SQIVND, per germline (reference sequence). This CDR3 comprises 15 residues. CDR3 nucleotide sequence: TGTGCCAGTAGTGTAATAGCGGGAGGTAACAATGAGCAGTTCTTC. Encoded protein: CASSVIAGGNNEQFF.

In its sample, this clone was seen a few times. This chain links TRBV4-1 with TRBJ1-3; D ambiguous. There are 14 residues in the CDR3. Germline-derived CDR1 and CDR2 are MGHRA and YSYEKL. Trimming shortened V by 7 bases and J by 2 bases, and 12 bases separated the two germline ends. Here the CDR3 DNA reads TGCGCCAGCACGACTCTCGGAGCTGGAAACACCATATATTTT. Its translation: CASTTLGAGNTIYF.

CDR3 loop: CASSPPRGSPGDTQYF. CDR3 DNA sequence: TGTGCCAGCAGCCCACCCCGGGGTAGTCCTGGAGATACGCAGTATTTT. The V gene is TRBV7-2, the J gene TRBJ2-3; possible D gene TRBD2, 5 bases. This CDR3 is 16 amino acids long. Trimming took 5 bases from V and 5 from J, leaving 20 bases between them. The germline V gene has CDR1 SGHTA and CDR2 FQGNSA.

The CDR3 is CASSGGQGDYGYTF. The CDR3, as DNA: TGTGCCAGCAGCGGGGGACAGGGGGACTATGGCTACACCTTC. The chain recombines TRBV5-6 with TRBJ1-2, with 11 bases aligning to TRBD1. Germline CDR1 and CDR2: SGHDT and YYEEEE. J gave up 3 bases and V 4 bases, and 2 bases lay outside the gene matches. The CDR3 spans 14 residues.

The chain combines TRBV5-1 with TRBJ1-3, with D unresolved. Trimming left V 0 bases short and J 4 bases short, with 8 bases between. This CDR3 has 14 residues. CDR1 and CDR2 from the germline V gene are SGHRS and YFSETQ. The CDR3 DNA sequence: TGCGCCAGCAGCTTGGACTCCTACGGAAACACCATATATTTT. This translates into CASSLDSYGNTIYF.

V usage is TRBV5-4 and J usage is TRBJ2-5; D is ambiguous. The V end was cut by 0 bases, the J end by 2 bases, with 8 bases between. The CDR3 is 14 residues long. Per the germline V gene, CDR1 is SGHNT and CDR2 is YYREEE (reference sequence). The chain's CDR3 is CASSLAGRQETQYF. The CDR3 DNA reads TGTGCCAGCAGCTTGGCAGGCCGGCAAGAGACCCAGTACTTC. The variable domain in full, with the rest retrieved from reference TRBV5-4 and TRBJ2-5, is ETGVTQSPTHLIKTRGQQVTLRCSSQSGHNTVSWYQQALGQGPQFIFQYYREEENGRGNFPPRFSGLQFPNYSSELNVNALELDDSALYLCASSLAGRQETQYFGPGTRLLVL.

The chain links TRBV7-8 to TRBJ2-1, with a tentative D call TRBD2 (6 bases). Germline V lookup: CDR1 SGHVS, CDR2 FQNEAQ. The CDR3 consists of 18 residues. With 1 base removed from V and 0 bases from J, the gap between germline ends came to 16 bases. CDR3 in DNA: TGTGCCAGCAGCTTAGACTCGTCGGGAGTGGGCTCCTACAATGAGCAGTTCTTC. Protein sequence: CASSLDSSGVGSYNEQFF.

V and J are TRBV7-9 and TRBJ2-1; D might be TRBD1 (7 bases). The CDR3 covers 15 residues. Germline values: CDR1 SEHNR, CDR2 FQNEAQ (reference sequence). Trimming took off 4 bases at V and 0 bases at J, with 10 bases between the two ends. CDR3 amino acids: CASSSGGNSYNEQFF. The CDR3 DNA reads as TGTGCCAGCAGCTCAGGGGGGAACTCCTACAATGAGCAGTTCTTC.

The rearrangement uses TRBV5-4 and TRBJ1-1; 10 bases are shared with TRBD1. The V segment lost 4 bases and the J segment 6 bases; nucleotides outside the gene matches: 3. Per the germline V gene, CDR1 is SGHNT and CDR2 is YYREEE (reference sequence). This CDR3 is built from 13 residues. This CDR3 is CASSQTGGPEAFF. CDR3 nucleotide sequence: TGTGCCAGCAGCCAGACAGGGGGCCCTGAAGCTTTCTTT.

The sample holds a few counts of this clone. V is TRBV5-4 and J is TRBJ2-2; 9 bases match TRBD2. V lost 1 base, J lost 3 bases, and 4 bases stayed unmatched. CDR1 SGHNT and CDR2 YYREEE come from the germline V gene (reference sequence). The CDR3 has 16 residues. The CDR3 loop is CASSLSGRSYTGELFF. Here the CDR3 DNA reads TGTGCCAGCAGCTTGAGCGGGAGGTCGTACACCGGGGAGCTGTTTTTT. Full variable domain (remainder filled in from reference TRBV5-4 and TRBJ2-2): ETGVTQSPTHLIKTRGQQVTLRCSSQSGHNTVSWYQQALGQGPQFIFQYYREEENGRGNFPPRFSGLQFPNYSSELNVNALELDDSALYLCASSLSGRSYTGELFFGEGSRLTVL.

The chain couples TRBV6-5 to TRBJ2-2, with TRBD2 identical over 8 bases. The CDR3 is made up of 14 amino acids. CDR1 MNHEY and CDR2 SVGAGI come from the germline V gene. The ends lost 0 bases at V and 6 bases at J; junction bases unmatched: 0. CDR3 nucleotide sequence: TGTGCCAGCAGTTACTCAGCGGGAGCCGGGGAGCTGTTTTTT. Protein: CASSYSAGAGELFF.

In its sample, this clone was seen once. CDR3 in amino acids: CASSWYEKTQYF. The CDR3 DNA is TGTGCCAGCAGCTGGTACGAGAAGACCCAGTACTTC. The chain has TRBV5-6 and TRBJ2-5; D is unclear. From germline, CDR1 is SGHDT and CDR2 YYEEEE. V gave up 3 bases and J gave up 6 bases, with 9 bases separating them. This CDR3 is built from 12 residues.

The chain recombines TRBV11-2 with TRBJ2-1; no clear D gene. Germline CDR1 SGHAT, CDR2 FQNNGV. Trimming shortened V by 3 bases and J by 8 bases, and 17 bases separated the two germline ends. The CDR3 spans 15 residues. The CDR3 DNA is TGTGCCAGCAGCTTGATGCGTGTAGGTGGCGATGAGCAGTTCTTC. It specifies CASSLMRVGGDEQFF.